In its sample, the clone carrying this T cell receptor beta chain was seen a few times. Its antigen is unknown. It was with 60 Vbeta and 13 Jbeta primers that the PCR ran. Generated by immunoSEQ multiplex PCR, the TCRdb table keeps only in-frame clones and is missing some. The sample records 90,000 to 120,000 clones, around 10% being singletons. Each donor's status was that of a healthy bone marrow donor. The source of the sample is a study of cytomegalovirus exposure and HLA in healthy donors. About the study: Unique TCRs from HLA-typed donors, 70 million to 100 million of them, were held in an early data release.

Study outcomes and limitations: Analyzed later, association rates of TCRs varied across HLA loci, with DRB1 most and HLA-C fewest.

In germline, CDR1 is MGHDK, CDR2 SYGVNS. V lost 1 base to trimming and J lost 4 bases; unmatched junction nucleotides: 10. The length of the CDR3 is 18 residues. Sequenced input: PBMCs. The V gene is TRBV25-1, the J gene TRBJ2-1; 10 bases agree with TRBD2. The source of this sequence is a man between 40 and 49 years old in good health and CMV-seropositive. The CDR3 sequence: CASSESTPTSGVYNEQFF. Written as DNA, the CDR3 is TGTGCCAGCAGTGAATCCACTCCAACTAGCGGGGTTTACAATGAGCAGTTCTTC.